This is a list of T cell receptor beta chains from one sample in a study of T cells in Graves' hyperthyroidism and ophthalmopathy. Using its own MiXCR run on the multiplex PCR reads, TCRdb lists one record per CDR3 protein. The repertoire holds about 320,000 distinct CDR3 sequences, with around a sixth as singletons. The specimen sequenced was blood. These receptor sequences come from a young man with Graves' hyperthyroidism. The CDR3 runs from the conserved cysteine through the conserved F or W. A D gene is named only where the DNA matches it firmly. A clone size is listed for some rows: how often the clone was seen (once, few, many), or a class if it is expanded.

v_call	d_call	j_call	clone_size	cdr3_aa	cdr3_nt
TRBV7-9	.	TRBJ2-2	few	CASSQLTGELFF	TGTGCCAGCAGCCAACTTACCGGGGAGCTGTTTTTT
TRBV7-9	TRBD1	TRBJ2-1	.	CASSKGQGNEQFF	TGTGCCAGCAGCAAAGGACAGGGCAATGAGCAGTTCTTC
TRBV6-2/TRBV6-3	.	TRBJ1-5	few	CASSYREHQPQHF	TGTGCCAGCAGTTATCGGGAGCATCAGCCCCAGCATTTT
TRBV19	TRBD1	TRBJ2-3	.	CASTGGLWADTQYF	TGTGCCAGTACAGGGGGTCTCTGGGCAGATACGCAGTATTTT
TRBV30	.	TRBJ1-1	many	CAWSGHGGLNTEAFF	TGTGCCTGGAGTGGCCACGGAGGGCTGAACACTGAAGCTTTCTTT
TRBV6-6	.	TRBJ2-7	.	CASSYGTVGGYEQYF	TGTGCCAGCAGTTACGGGACAGTGGGGGGCTACGAGCAGTACTTC
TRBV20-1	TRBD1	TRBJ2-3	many	CSASRGRPDTQYF	TGCAGTGCTTCAAGGGGGCGCCCAGATACGCAGTATTTT
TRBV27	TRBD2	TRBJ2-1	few	CASSWTSGRLGEQFF	TGTGCCAGCAGTTGGACTAGCGGGAGGTTGGGTGAGCAGTTCTTC
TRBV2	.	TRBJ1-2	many	CASSGTASGGYTF	TGTGCCAGCAGTGGGACAGCATCAGGTGGCTACACCTTC
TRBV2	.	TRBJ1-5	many	CASSEDSTVAPQHF	TGTGCCAGCAGTGAGGACAGTACCGTAGCGCCCCAGCATTTT
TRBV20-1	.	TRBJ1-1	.	CSARVKEFEAFF	TGCAGTGCTAGAGTCAAAGAATTTGAAGCTTTCTTT
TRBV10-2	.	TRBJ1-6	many	CASSVGREAPLHF	TGCGCCAGCAGTGTGGGCAGGGAAGCACCCCTCCACTTT
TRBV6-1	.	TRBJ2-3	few	CASRGIFTDTQYF	TGTGCCAGCAGGGGGATTTTCACAGATACGCAGTATTTT
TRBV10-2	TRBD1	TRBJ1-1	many	CASRDRGASTEAFF	TGCGCCAGCAGGGACAGGGGGGCGAGCACTGAAGCTTTCTTT
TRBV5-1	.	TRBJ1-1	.	CASSLADTLNTEAFF	TGCGCCAGCAGCTTGGCGGACACGCTGAACACTGAAGCTTTCTTT
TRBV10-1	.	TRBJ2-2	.	CASSAQGDTGELFF	TGCGCCAGCAGTGCGCAGGGAGACACCGGGGAGCTGTTTTTT
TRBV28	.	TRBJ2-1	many	CASSWGGGGIYNEQFF	TGTGCCAGCAGTTGGGGGGGGGGCGGGATTTACAATGAGCAGTTCTTC
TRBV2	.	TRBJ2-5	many	CASSPGAALETQYF	TGTGCCAGTTCTCCCGGAGCAGCGCTAGAGACCCAGTACTTC
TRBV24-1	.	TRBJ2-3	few	CATSDSQSGADTQYF	TGTGCCACCAGTGATTCGCAGTCGGGGGCAGATACGCAGTATTTT
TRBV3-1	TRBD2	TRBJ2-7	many	CASSQGRGYYEQYF	TGTGCCAGCAGCCAAGGGCGGGGGTACTACGAGCAGTACTTC
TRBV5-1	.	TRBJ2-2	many	CASSLGLNTGELFF	TGTGCCAGCAGCCTTGGACTAAACACCGGGGAGCTGTTTTTT
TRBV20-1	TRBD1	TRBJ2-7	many	CSATGTAMYEQYF	TGCAGTGCTACCGGGACAGCGATGTACGAGCAGTACTTC
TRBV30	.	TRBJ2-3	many	CAWILGSHITDTQYF	TGTGCCTGGATCCTAGGGTCCCACATCACAGATACGCAGTATTTT
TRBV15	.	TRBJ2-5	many	CATSTRLEGGTQYF	TGTGCCACCAGCACGCGACTAGAGGGGGGGACCCAGTACTTC
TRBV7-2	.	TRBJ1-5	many	CASSLTPTGQPQHF	TGTGCCAGCAGCTTAACCCCGACGGGTCAGCCCCAGCATTTT
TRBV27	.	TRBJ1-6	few	CASSPGGWATLHF	TGTGCCAGCAGTCCGGGAGGTTGGGCGACCCTCCACTTT
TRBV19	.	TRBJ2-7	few	CASSPTPPGLKAYEQYF	TGTGCCAGTAGTCCCACCCCCCCGGGACTCAAGGCCTACGAGCAGTACTTC
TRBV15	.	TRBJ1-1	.	CATTLGQRNTEAFF	TGTGCCACCACCCTTGGGCAGAGAAACACTGAAGCTTTCTTT
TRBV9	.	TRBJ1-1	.	CASSPTRGSFAEAFF	TGTGCCAGCAGCCCCACAAGAGGTTCCTTCGCTGAAGCTTTCTTT
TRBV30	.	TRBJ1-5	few	CAWSTGTGNQPQHF	TGTGCCTGGAGTACAGGTACAGGCAATCAGCCCCAGCATTTT
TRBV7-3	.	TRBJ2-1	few	CASSVTDNNEQFF	TGTGCCAGCAGCGTGACAGATAACAATGAGCAGTTCTTC
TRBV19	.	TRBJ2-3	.	CASSIEGGTDIEDTQYF	TGTGCCAGTAGTATAGAGGGAGGGACAGACATAGAAGATACGCAGTATTTT
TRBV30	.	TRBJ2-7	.	CAWSHNRVEEQYF	TGTGCCTGGAGCCACAACAGGGTAGAAGAGCAGTACTTC
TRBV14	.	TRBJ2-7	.	CASSQGLRVKQYF	TGTGCCAGCAGCCAAGGCCTCCGTGTCAAGCAGTACTTC
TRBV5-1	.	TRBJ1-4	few	CASSQDPESEKLFF	TGCGCCAGCAGCCAGGACCCCGAATCGGAAAAACTGTTTTTT
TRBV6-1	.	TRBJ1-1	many	CASSAGYTEAFF	TGTGCCAGCAGTGCCGGCTACACTGAAGCTTTCTTT
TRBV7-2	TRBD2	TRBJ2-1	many	CASRSVAGVVFF	TGTGCCAGCAGGTCGGTAGCGGGAGTGGTGTTCTTC